The sequence of this T cell receptor (beta chain) was determined in a study of CD8 T cells in ankylosing spondylitis. This clonotype was recorded many times. What it recognizes is unknown. TCRdb re-analysed the 5' RACE reads in MiXCR, keeping a single row per CDR3 protein. Of some 200,000 distinct CDR3 sequences in the sample, 18% were seen once. There are 11 residues in the CDR3. V lost 8 bases and J lost 5, with 7 bases in between. Study observations and caveats: Clones linked to the disease showed a CD8+ phenotype. They occurred at relatively low frequencies in peripheral blood. Disease-linked clones were reportedly significantly enriched in matched ankylosing spondylitis synovial fluid. Reactive arthritis synovial fluid and blood were previously reported to contain some motif variants.

The sequence was collected from a male donor between 10 and 30 years old with ankylosing spondylitis or in good health (not recorded which). The chain uses TRBV12-3 or TRBV12-4 and TRBJ2-1; D is ambiguous. The specimen was blood, either unsorted or a sorted T cell fraction (not recorded which). The DNA for the CDR3 is TGTGCCAGCTTAGGCAACAATGAGCAGTTCTTC. The encoded protein is CASLGNNEQFF.